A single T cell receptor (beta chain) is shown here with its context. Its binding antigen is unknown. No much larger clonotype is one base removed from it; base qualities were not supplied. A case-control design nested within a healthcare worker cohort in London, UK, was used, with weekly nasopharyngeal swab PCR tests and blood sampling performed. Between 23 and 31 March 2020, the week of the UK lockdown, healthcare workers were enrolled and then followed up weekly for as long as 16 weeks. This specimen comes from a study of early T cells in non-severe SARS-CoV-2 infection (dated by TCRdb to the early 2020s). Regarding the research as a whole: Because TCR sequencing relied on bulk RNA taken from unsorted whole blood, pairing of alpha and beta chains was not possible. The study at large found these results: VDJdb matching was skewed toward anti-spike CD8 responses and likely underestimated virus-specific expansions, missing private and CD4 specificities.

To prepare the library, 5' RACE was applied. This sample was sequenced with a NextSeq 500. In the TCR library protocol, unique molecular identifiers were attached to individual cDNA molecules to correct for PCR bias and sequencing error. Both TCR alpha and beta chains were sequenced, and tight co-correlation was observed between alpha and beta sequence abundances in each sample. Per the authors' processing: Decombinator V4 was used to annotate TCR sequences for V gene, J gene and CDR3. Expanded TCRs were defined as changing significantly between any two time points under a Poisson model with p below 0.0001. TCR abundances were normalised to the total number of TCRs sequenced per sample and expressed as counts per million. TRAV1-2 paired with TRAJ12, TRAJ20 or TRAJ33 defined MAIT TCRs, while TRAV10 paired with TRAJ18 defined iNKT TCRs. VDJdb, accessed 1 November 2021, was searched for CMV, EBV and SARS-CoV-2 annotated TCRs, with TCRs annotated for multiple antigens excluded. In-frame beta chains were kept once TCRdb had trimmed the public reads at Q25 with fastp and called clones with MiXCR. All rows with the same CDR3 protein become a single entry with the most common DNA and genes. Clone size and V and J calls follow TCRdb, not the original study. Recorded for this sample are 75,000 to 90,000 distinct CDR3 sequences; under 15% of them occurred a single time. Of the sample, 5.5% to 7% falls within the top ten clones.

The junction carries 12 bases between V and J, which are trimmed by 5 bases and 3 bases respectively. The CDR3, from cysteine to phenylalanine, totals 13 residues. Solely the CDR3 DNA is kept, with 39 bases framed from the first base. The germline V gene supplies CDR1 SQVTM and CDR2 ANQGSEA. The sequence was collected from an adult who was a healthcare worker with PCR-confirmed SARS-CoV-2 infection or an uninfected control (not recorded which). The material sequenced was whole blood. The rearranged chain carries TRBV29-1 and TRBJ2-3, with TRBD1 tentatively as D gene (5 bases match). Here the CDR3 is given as CSVLRVGTDTQYF. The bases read TGCAGCGTTCTCAGGGTCGGGACAGATACGCAGTATTTT.